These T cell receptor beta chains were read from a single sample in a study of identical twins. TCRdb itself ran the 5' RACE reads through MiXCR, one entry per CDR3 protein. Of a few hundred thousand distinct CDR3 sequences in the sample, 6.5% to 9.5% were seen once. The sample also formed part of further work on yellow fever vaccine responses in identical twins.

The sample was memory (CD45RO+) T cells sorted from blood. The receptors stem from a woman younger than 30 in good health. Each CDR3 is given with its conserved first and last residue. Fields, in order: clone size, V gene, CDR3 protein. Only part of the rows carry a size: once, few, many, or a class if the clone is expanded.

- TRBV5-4 CASNQAGPGDNSPLHF
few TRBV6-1 CASSEGFEGFQPQHF
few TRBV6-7 CASSFFQPNTGELFF
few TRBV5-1 CASSIIPGTITDTQYF
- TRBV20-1 CSARELAGADTQYF
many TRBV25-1 CASSDWGQPSSYEQYF
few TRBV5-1 CASSSPPSGGELFF
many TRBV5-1 CASRLGVDTEAFF
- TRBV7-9 CASSSGLMYQETQYF
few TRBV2 CASSGGSNSPLHF
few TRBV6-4 CASSDSDTYEQYF
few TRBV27 CASSPPWQGISGANVLTF
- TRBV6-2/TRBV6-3 CASSRTSGGSYNEQFF
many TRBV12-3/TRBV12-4 CASSPYNYGYTF
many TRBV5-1 CASSLAGRSAKETQYF
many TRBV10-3 CAISESYEQFF
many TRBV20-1 CSATRTHGYTF
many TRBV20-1 CSARDEGARGYTF
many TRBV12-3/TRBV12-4 CAIVSGGQGGEKLFF
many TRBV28 CASSSPGTSGGEQFF
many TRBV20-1 CSAGGATGGNQPQHF
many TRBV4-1 CASSQDKGQGIYNEQFF
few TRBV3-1 CASSQFNQPQHF
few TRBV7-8 CASSSDFMGVGGELFF
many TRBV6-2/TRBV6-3 CASSLRIEAYEQYF
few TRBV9 CASSPGAPGWYEQYF
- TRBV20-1 CSARAEDYQYF
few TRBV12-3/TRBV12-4 CASSLDSPWADTQYF
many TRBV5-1 CASSPRQGDTGELFF
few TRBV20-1 CSAWTSGRKNEQFF
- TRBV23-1 CASTTGLNTEAFF
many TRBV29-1 CSGQVQNYGYTF
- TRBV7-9 CASSRTAGGPTGETQYF
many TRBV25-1 CASSQAPLTVQFF
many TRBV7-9 CASSFPLRLLAVNEQFF
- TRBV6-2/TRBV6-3 CASSYDRGNEQYF
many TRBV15 CATSRGMNTEAFF
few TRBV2 CASSEGQGAGGYTF
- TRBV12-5 CASGLILADSTDTQYF
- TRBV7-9 CASSAGGVNTEAFF
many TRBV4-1 CASSHYYTSGGIYNEQFF
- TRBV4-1 CASSQDQNRGRTGELFF
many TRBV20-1 CSARTGASYEQYF
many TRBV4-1 CASSRDRDRNYEQYF
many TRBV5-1 CASSLTIRSGPGELFF
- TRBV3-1 CASSQVSGLAGTQQYF
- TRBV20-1 CSGSGPTSAIYF